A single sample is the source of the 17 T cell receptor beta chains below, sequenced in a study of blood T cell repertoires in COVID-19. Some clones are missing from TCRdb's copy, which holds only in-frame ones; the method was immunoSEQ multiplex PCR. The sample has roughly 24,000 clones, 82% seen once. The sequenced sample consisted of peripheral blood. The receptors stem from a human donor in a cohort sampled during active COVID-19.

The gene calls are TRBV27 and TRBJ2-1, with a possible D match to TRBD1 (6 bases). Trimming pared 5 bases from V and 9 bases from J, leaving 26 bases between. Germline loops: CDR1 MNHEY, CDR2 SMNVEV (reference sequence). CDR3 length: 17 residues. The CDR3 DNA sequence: TGTGCCAGCAGTCCACACTCGGACAGCTTCGGTAGGGGTGAGCAGTTCTTC. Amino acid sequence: CASSPHSDSFGRGEQFF.

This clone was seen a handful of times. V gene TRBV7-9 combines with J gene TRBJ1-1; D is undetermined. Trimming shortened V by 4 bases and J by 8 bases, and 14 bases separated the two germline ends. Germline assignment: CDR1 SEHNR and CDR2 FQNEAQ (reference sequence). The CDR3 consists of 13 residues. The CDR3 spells CASSSLSREEAFF. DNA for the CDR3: TGTGCCAGCAGCTCTTTATCCCGGGAAGAAGCTTTCTTT.

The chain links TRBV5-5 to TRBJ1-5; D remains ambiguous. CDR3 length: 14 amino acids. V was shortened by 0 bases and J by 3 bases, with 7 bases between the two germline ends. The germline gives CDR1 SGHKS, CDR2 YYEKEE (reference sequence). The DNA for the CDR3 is TGTGCCAGCAGCTTGGTCGGTCTCAATCAGCCCCAGCATTTT. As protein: CASSLVGLNQPQHF.

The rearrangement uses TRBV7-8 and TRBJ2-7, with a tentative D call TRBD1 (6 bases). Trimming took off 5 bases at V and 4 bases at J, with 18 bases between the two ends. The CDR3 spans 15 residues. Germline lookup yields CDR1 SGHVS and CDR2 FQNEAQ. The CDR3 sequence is CASSVRQVGGYEQYF. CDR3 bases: TGTGCCAGCAGCGTACGACAGGTTGGAGGTTACGAGCAGTACTTC.

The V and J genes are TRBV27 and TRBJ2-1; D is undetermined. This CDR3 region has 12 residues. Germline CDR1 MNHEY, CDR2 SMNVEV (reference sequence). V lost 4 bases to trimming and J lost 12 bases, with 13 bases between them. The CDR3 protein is CASSSLSWVQFF. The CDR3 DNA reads TGTGCCAGCAGTTCACTTAGCTGGGTGCAGTTCTTC.

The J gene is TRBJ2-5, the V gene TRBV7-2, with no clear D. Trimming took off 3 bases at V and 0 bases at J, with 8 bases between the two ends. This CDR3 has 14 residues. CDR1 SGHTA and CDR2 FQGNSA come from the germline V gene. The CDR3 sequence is CASSFRRYQETQYF. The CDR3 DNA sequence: TGTGCCAGCAGCTTCCGCAGGTACCAAGAGACCCAGTACTTC.

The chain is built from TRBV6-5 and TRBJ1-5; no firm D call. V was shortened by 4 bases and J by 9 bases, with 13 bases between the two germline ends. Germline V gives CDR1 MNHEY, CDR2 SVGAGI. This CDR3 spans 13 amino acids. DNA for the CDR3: TGTGCCAGCAGTTCCTCGAACCGAGCGCCCCAGCATTTT. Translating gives CASSSSNRAPQHF.

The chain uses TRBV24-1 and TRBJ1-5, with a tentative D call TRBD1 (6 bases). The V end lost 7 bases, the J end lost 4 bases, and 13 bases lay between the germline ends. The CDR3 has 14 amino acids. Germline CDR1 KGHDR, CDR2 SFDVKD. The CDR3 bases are TGTGCCACCAGCCTAGGGGGGGGGAATCAGCCCCAGCATTTT. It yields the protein CATSLGGGNQPQHF.

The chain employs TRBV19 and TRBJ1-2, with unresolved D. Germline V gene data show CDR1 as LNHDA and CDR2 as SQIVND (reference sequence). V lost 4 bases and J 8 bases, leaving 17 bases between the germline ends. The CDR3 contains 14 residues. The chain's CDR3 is CASSTNGRADGYTF. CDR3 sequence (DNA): TGTGCCAGTAGTACAAACGGGAGGGCTGACGGCTACACCTTC.

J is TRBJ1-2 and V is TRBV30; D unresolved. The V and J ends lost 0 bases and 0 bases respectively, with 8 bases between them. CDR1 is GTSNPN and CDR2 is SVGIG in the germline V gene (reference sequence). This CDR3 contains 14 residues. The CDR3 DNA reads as TGTGCCTGGAGTGTCGAGGGTTCTAACTATGGCTACACCTTC. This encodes CAWSVEGSNYGYTF.

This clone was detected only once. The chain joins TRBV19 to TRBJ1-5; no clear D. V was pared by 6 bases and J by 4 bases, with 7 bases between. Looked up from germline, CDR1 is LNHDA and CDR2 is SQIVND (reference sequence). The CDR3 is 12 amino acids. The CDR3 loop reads CASSYLNQPQHF. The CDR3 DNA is TGTGCCAGTAGCTACCTAAATCAGCCCCAGCATTTT. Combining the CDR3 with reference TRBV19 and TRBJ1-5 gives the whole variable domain DGGITQSPKYLFRKEGQNVTLSCEQNLNHDAMYWYRQDPGQGLRLIYYSQIVNDFQKGDIAEGYSVSREKKESFPLTVTSAQKNPTAFYLCASSYLNQPQHFGDGTRLSIL.

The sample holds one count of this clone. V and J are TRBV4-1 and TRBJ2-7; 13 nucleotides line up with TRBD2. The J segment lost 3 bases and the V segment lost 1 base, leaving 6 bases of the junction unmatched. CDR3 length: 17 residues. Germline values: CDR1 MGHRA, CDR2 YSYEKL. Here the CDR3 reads CASSQVAGLAGVYEQYF. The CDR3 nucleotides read TGCGCCAGCAGCCAAGTAGCCGGACTAGCGGGAGTCTACGAGCAGTACTTC.

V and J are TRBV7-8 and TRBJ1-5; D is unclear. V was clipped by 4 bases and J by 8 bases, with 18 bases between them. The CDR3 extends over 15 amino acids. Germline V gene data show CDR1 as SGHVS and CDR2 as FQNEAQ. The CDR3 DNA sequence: TGTGCCAGCAGCTCATCATTGTCGGGTAATGAGCCCCAGCATTTT. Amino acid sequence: CASSSSLSGNEPQHF.

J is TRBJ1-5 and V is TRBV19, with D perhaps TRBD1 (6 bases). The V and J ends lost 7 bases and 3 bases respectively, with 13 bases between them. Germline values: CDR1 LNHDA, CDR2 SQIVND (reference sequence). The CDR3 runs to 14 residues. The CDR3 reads CASKVQGNNQPQHF. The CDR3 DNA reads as TGTGCCAGTAAAGTTCAGGGGAACAATCAGCCCCAGCATTTT.

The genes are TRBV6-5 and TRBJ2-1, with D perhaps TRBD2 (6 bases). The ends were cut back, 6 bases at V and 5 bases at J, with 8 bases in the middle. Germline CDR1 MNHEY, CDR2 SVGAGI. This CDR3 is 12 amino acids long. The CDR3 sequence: CASRREDNEQFF. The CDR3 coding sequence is TGTGCCAGCAGGCGGGAAGACAATGAGCAGTTCTTC.

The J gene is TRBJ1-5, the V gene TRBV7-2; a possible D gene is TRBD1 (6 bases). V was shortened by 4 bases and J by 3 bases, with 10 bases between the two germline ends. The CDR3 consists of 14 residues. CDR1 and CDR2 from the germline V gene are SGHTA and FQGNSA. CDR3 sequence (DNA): TGTGCCAGCAGCTCCCGGGACAACAATCAGCCCCAGCATTTT. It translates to CASSSRDNNQPQHF.

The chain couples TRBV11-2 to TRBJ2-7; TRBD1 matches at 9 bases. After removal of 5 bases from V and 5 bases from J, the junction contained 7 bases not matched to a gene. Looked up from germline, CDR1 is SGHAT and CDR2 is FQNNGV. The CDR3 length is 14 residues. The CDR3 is CASSATGGFNEQYF. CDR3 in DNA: TGTGCCAGCAGCGCCACAGGGGGCTTCAACGAGCAGTACTTC.